This T cell receptor beta chain was sequenced for a study of PD-L1 blockade in urothelial cancer. Whole-study context: When patients started atezolizumab in the mid-2010s, it was given at 1,200 mg intravenously every 3 weeks.

Germline CDR1 is SGHVS and CDR2 is FNYEAQ. Unmatched junction bases numbered 4, after V lost 4 bases and J lost 4 bases. CDR3 length equals 14 residues. A note on this clone: Its antigen remains unidentified.

Libraries were prepared by immunoSEQ multiplex PCR; TCRdb keeps only in-frame clonotypes and omits some of them. The sample lists about 130,000 clones; 70% to 85% were seen once. Time point indicated: pretreatment peripheral blood. The study, taken as a whole, reports: Lower than median blood TCR clonality before treatment predicted better survival.

V gene TRBV7-6 combines with J gene TRBJ2-7; 10 bases line up with TRBD2. The TCR sequence derives from a man aged 45 to 65 with urothelial cancer. Sequenced here: PBMCs, sampled around atezolizumab (anti-PD-L1) treatment. As DNA, the CDR3 is TGTGCCAGCAGCTCCCCGGGACTAGCGTACGAGCAGTACTTC. Translating gives CASSSPGLAYEQYF.